This T cell receptor (beta chain) was found in a study of identical twins. This clonotype showed up just once. Using its own MiXCR run on the 5' RACE reads, TCRdb lists one record per CDR3 protein. The table includes approximately 700,000 distinct CDR3 sequences, approximately 18% detected once. The data were also submitted as part of a second study, on T cells expressing NK-cell markers. This second report adds: Sorted CD3+CD56+NKG2C+, CD3+CD56+NKG2C- and CD3+CD56-NKG2C+ T cells supplied TCR beta repertoires.

The clonotype comes from a woman younger than 35 in good health. The specimen sequenced was PBMCs.

The CDR3 loop reads CASSLERDTQYF. The CDR3 DNA reads TGTGCCAGCAGCTTAGAGCGGGATACGCAGTATTTT. The rearrangement uses TRBV7-2 and TRBJ2-3; possibly TRBD2 for D (5 bases). Germline V CDR1 and CDR2: SGHTA, FQGNSA. The CDR3 contains 12 residues. Trimming stripped 1 base from V and 6 bases from J, with 5 bases between.